One and the same sample provided the 22 T cell receptor beta chains below, sequenced in a study of regulatory T cells in long-lasting Graves disease (dated by TCRdb to about 2021). Library preparation used multiplex PCR. Sequencing relied on an Illumina HiSeq 4000. To build TCR beta libraries, CDR3 regions were amplified by Arm-PCR using iRepertoire HTBI primers. TCRdb reprocessing: public reads trimmed at Q25 with fastp, clones called with MiXCR, in-frame beta chains kept. Rows are unified per CDR3 protein, each entry keeping the most common DNA and genes. In this sample the table shows 300,000 to 400,000 distinct CDR3 sequences, around 19% of which occur a single time. Clones ranked in the top ten supply roughly 29% of the sample. The time point label here, explained by the study, means: persistent/refractory GD, antithyroid drugs over 5 years with positive TRAb. RNA was extracted from PBMCs in TRIzol for both TCR sequencing and RNA sequencing.

The sample was peripheral blood mononuclear cells (PBMCs), taken when the disease was refractory, from a patient treated with antithyroid drugs. These receptors were obtained from a female donor with Graves disease.

CDR3 coding DNA: TGTGCCAGCAGCCACGGGGGGTGGGGAGGACAGCCCCAGCATTTT. Protein sequence: CASSHGGWGGQPQHF. The chain combines TRBV7-2 with TRBJ1-5, with D perhaps matching TRBD1 (5 bases). V lost 5 bases and J 7 bases, leaving 18 bases between the germline ends. Germline CDR1 is SGHTA and CDR2 is FQGNSA. The CDR3 is 15 residues long.

V gene TRBV4-1 combines with J gene TRBJ2-7, with 14 bases matching TRBD2. The CDR3 sequence is 17 residues long. CDR1 and CDR2 from the germline V gene are MGHRA and YSYEKL. Unmatched junction bases numbered 7, after V lost 0 bases and J lost 6 bases. CDR3 in DNA: TGCGCCAGCAGCCAAGAGGGACTAGCGGGAGTAGGAAGCGAGCAGTACTTC. This translates into CASSQEGLAGVGSEQYF.

Concerning this clonotype: A read error may be the cause here, since a much bigger clone is one base away. The gene calls are TRBV12-3 or TRBV12-4 and TRBJ2-7, with D possibly matching TRBD1 (5 bases). The length of the CDR3 is 13 residues. Trimming left V 3 bases short and J 7 bases short, with 13 bases between. CDR3 DNA sequence: TGTGCCAGCAGTTTTTCGACAGAGCAAGAGCAGTACTTC. Residues: CASSFSTEQEQYF.

At least ten counts were recorded for this clonotype. The chain couples TRBV30 to TRBJ2-5; D is ambiguous. V was shortened by 0 bases and J by 2 bases, with 13 bases between the two germline ends. This CDR3 contains 15 residues. CDR1 is GTSNPN and CDR2 is SVGIG in the germline V gene (reference sequence). CDR3 in amino acids: CAWSVGSFGQETQYF. CDR3 bases: TGTGCCTGGAGTGTAGGGTCCTTTGGACAAGAGACCCAGTACTTC.

The table lists this clonotype with many counts. The chain is built from TRBV6-2 or TRBV6-3 and TRBJ2-2; the D is unclear. V dropped 6 bases and J dropped 7 bases, with 18 bases sitting between them. Germline-derived CDR1 and CDR2 are MNHEY and SVGEGT. This CDR3 comprises 15 residues. Written as DNA, the CDR3 is TGTGCCAGCAGCCTTCATCCCCAGTCCGGCGGGGAGCTGTTTTTT. Its protein is CASSLHPQSGGELFF.

This clonotype was found many times. The CDR3 bases are TGTGCCAGCAGTTTTTCCTTCCAGGGTACTTCACCCCTCCACTTT. Amino acids: CASSFSFQGTSPLHF. The chain recombines TRBV28 with TRBJ1-6, with a possible D match to TRBD1 (5 bases). Germline CDR1 is MDHEN and CDR2 is SYDVKM. Between the trimmed V and J ends, which lost 3 bases and 9 bases, there was a span of 15 bases. The CDR3 extends over 15 amino acids. The variable domain in full, with the rest retrieved from reference TRBV28 and TRBJ1-6, is DVKVTQSSRYLVKRTGEKVFLECVQDMDHENMFWYRQDPGLGLRLIYFSYDVKMKEKGDIPEGYSVSREKKERFSLILESASTNQTSMYLCASSFSFQGTSPLHFGNGTRLTVT.

V gene TRBV4-1 combines with J gene TRBJ2-5; D could derive from TRBD1 or TRBD2 (5 bases each). CDR1 is MGHRA, CDR2 YSYEKL, per germline. The length of the CDR3 is 15 residues. The V end lost 4 bases, the J end lost 6 bases, and 18 bases lay between the germline ends. Written as DNA, the CDR3 is TGCGCCAGCAGCCCGAAGATTGGGACGGCAAAGACCCAGTACTTC. This encodes CASSPKIGTAKTQYF.

With regard to this clonotype: Just one base apart from a much larger clone, this may be a read error. The chain combines TRBV11-2 with TRBJ2-7; 12 bases map to TRBD1. V trimming: 8 bases; J trimming: 5 bases; junction bases outside the gene matches: 10. The germline V gene has CDR1 SGHAT and CDR2 FQNNGV. The CDR3 length is 15 residues. The CDR3 coding sequence is TGTGCCAGCCGCTCCCCCGGGACAGGGGGCCACGAGCAGTACTTC. It encodes CASRSPGTGGHEQYF.

This chain uses TRBV29-1 with TRBJ1-3; no clear D gene. Germline assignment: CDR1 SQVTM and CDR2 ANQGSEA. Trimming removed 3 bases at V and 3 bases at J, with 3 bases between. CDR3 length: 11 residues. The CDR3 is CSVENGNTIYF. The CDR3, as DNA: TGCAGCGTTGAGAATGGAAACACCATATATTTT.

The genes are TRBV4-3 and TRBJ1-2, with D possibly TRBD1 on 6 matching bases. This CDR3 comprises 15 residues. CDR1 and CDR2 (germline): LGHNA, YSLEER. V lost 1 base and J lost 4, with 13 bases in between. Here the CDR3 DNA reads TGCGCCAGCAGCCAAGGGGGAGGGGGACGCTATGGCTACACCTTC. This encodes CASSQGGGGRYGYTF.

This clonotype was observed at least ten times. The chain recombines TRBV7-3 with TRBJ1-2; D is unclear. The CDR3 loop spans 13 amino acids. Germline assignment: CDR1 SGHTA and CDR2 FQGTGA. Trimming pared 2 bases from V and 4 bases from J, leaving 8 bases between. Here the CDR3 reads CASSLGGVYGYTF. The DNA for the CDR3 is TGTGCCAGCAGCTTAGGCGGGGTCTATGGCTACACCTTC. Variable domain in full (rest from reference TRBV7-3 and TRBJ1-2): GAGVSQTPSNKVTEKGKYVELRCDPISGHTALYWYRQSLGQGPEFLIYFQGTGAADDSGLPNDRFFAVRPEGSVSTLKIQRTERGDSAVYLCASSLGGVYGYTFGSGTRLTVV.

Many counts were recorded for this clonotype. The J gene is TRBJ1-1, the V gene TRBV27; D might be TRBD1 (6 bases). This CDR3 is 16 amino acids long. The germline gives CDR1 MNHEY, CDR2 SMNVEV (reference sequence). The V and J ends lost 6 bases and 1 base respectively, with 18 bases between them. CDR3 in amino acids: CASRNTGYGKNTEAFF. The CDR3 nucleotides read TGTGCCAGCAGGAACACAGGGTACGGAAAGAACACTGAAGCTTTCTTT.

This clonotype was seen only a few times. This rearrangement joins TRBV9 to TRBJ1-2; no firm D call. Germline CDR1 and CDR2: SGDLS and YYNGEE. The CDR3 is made up of 12 amino acids. Deletions cut 4 bases from V and 6 bases from J, with 10 bases between. Here the CDR3 DNA reads TGTGCCAGCAGCCTCTCCGGGGATGGCTACACCTTC. It translates to CASSLSGDGYTF.

CDR3 region: CASRGSLFLTDNEQFF. The CDR3 nucleotides read TGTGCCAGCAGAGGATCACTCTTCCTCACCGACAATGAGCAGTTCTTC. J is TRBJ2-1 and V is TRBV6-2 or TRBV6-3; D uncertain. Between the trimmed V and J ends, which lost 6 bases and 5 bases, there was a span of 20 bases. Germline values: CDR1 MNHEY, CDR2 SVGEGT. This CDR3 is 16 amino acids long.

This chain connects TRBV7-2 to TRBJ1-2; 8 nucleotides align to TRBD1. CDR1 SGHTA and CDR2 FQGNSA come from the germline V gene. CDR3 length: 14 residues. Trimming took 5 bases from V and 2 from J; bases not matched to a gene: 4. CDR3 loop: CASSPDRGNYGYTF. For the CDR3, the DNA is TGTGCCAGCAGCCCCGACAGGGGCAACTATGGCTACACCTTC.

This clonotype has at least ten counts. Written as DNA, the CDR3 is TGTGCCAGCAGTGAATGGTGGGGTGGCTACACCTTC. It yields the protein CASSEWWGGYTF. The chain employs TRBV6-2 or TRBV6-3 and TRBJ1-2; D unclear. Trimming took off 5 bases at V and 7 bases at J, with 11 bases between the two ends. The germline V gene has CDR1 MNHEY and CDR2 SVGEGT. This CDR3 comprises 12 residues.

This clonotype was seen ten or more times. The chain employs TRBV3-1 and TRBJ1-2, with 8 bases identical to TRBD1. This CDR3 region has 15 residues. The V gene end was trimmed by 4 bases and the J gene end by 0 bases; junction bases not matched to a gene: 4. The germline V gene encodes CDR1 LGHDT and CDR2 YNNKEL (reference sequence). CDR3 sequence: CASSPTGAANYGYTF. In DNA, the CDR3 is TGTGCCAGCAGCCCGACAGGGGCAGCTAACTATGGCTACACCTTC.

The chain carries TRBV11-2 and TRBJ2-7; 14 nucleotides match TRBD2. The CDR3 has 14 residues. The germline V gene encodes CDR1 SGHAT and CDR2 FQNNGV. V lost 8 bases, J lost 4 bases, and 4 bases stayed unmatched. The CDR3 protein is CASGRTSGRYEQYF. The CDR3 coding sequence is TGTGCCAGCGGCAGGACTAGCGGGAGGTACGAGCAGTACTTC.

V gene TRBV30 combines with J gene TRBJ2-5; possible D gene TRBD1, 6 bases. V was shortened by 1 base and J by 14 bases, with 14 bases between the two germline ends. CDR3 length: 11 residues. Germline CDR1 is GTSNPN and CDR2 is SVGIG (reference sequence). The CDR3 DNA is TGTGCCTGGAGTGACAGGGCCCAGTACTACTTC. Translating it yields CAWSDRAQYYF.

This clonotype was recorded many times. The chain carries TRBV29-1 and TRBJ1-1; the match to TRBD1 covers 7 bases. The ends lost 6 bases at V and 1 base at J; junction bases unmatched: 5. The CDR3 totals 13 residues. Per germline, CDR1 SQVTM and CDR2 ANQGSEA. This CDR3 is CSVIGGGNTEAFF. CDR3 nucleotide sequence: TGCAGCGTGATAGGGGGCGGGAACACTGAAGCTTTCTTT.

This clonotype has ten or more counts. The chain joins TRBV6-1 to TRBJ2-5; 7 nucleotides align to TRBD1. The CDR3 has 13 amino acids. CDR1 and CDR2 (germline): MNHNS, SASEGT. Trimming removed 5 bases from V and 3 bases from J; junction bases left unmatched: 3. This CDR3 reads CASSRQGKETQYF. The CDR3 nucleotides read TGTGCCAGCAGTCGACAGGGTAAAGAGACCCAGTACTTC.

The J gene is TRBJ2-2, the V gene TRBV5-5; D may correspond to TRBD1 or TRBD2 (6 bases each). Trimming pared 1 base from V and 4 bases from J, leaving 11 bases between. CDR3 length equals 15 residues. The germline V gene has CDR1 SGHKS and CDR2 YYEKEE (reference sequence). CDR3 sequence reads: CASSLSRGLTGELFF. The CDR3 region has the DNA TGTGCCAGCAGCTTGAGTCGGGGGCTCACCGGGGAGCTGTTTTTT. The full variable domain, rest sourced from reference TRBV5-5 and TRBJ2-2, is DAGVTQSPTHLIKTRGQQVTLRCSPISGHKSVSWYQQVLGQGPQFIFQYYEKEERGRGNFPDRFSARQFPNYSSELNVNALLLGDSALYLCASSLSRGLTGELFFGEGSRLTVL.